The rows below give T cell receptor beta chains drawn from one sample of a study of cytomegalovirus exposure and HLA in healthy donors. Clones were read by immunoSEQ multiplex PCR, and TCRdb kept only the in-frame ones, dropping some. The table has 180,000 or so clones, 82% seen once; the top ten hold 6.5%. Source material: PBMCs. These receptors came from a woman between 50 and 59 years old in good health and CMV-seropositive. CDR3s include the opening cysteine and the closing phenylalanine or tryptophan. The D gene is left open where the match is weak. Size is stated for part of the rows, as once, few or many counts, or as a class when the clone is expanded.

clone size: .
J gene: TRBJ1-1
V gene: TRBV4-3
D gene: TRBD1
CDR3 length: 15
CDR3 DNA: TGCGCCAGCAGCCAAGCCGGGACAGGGTTAACTGAAGCTTTCTTT
CDR3 protein: CASSQAGTGLTEAFF

clone size: .
J gene: TRBJ2-6
V gene: TRBV5-6
D gene: .
CDR3 length: 14
CDR3 DNA: TGTGCCAGCGAAGGGGACTCTGGGGCCAACGGCCTGACTTTC
CDR3 protein: CASEGDSGANGLTF

clone size: .
J gene: TRBJ2-7
V gene: TRBV7-9
D gene: .
CDR3 length: 14
CDR3 DNA: TGTGCCAGCAGCTTAGGGAGTTTATTAAGCGAGCAGTACTTC
CDR3 protein: CASSLGSLLSEQYF

clone size: .
J gene: TRBJ2-1
V gene: TRBV9
D gene: .
CDR3 length: 16
CDR3 DNA: TGTGCCAGCAGCACTACGGGACACCAAACAATGTCGGAGCAGTTCTTC
CDR3 protein: CASSTTGHQTMSEQFF

clone size: .
J gene: TRBJ1-6
V gene: TRBV7-2
D gene: TRBD1
CDR3 length: 14
CDR3 DNA: TGTGCCAGCAGTACTACAGGGGGAGATTCACCCCTCCACTTT
CDR3 protein: CASSTTGGDSPLHF

clone size: .
J gene: TRBJ2-7
V gene: TRBV15
D gene: TRBD2
CDR3 length: 16
CDR3 DNA: TGTGCCACCAGCAGAGCCCGGGACTACTCGGGCTACGAGCAGTACTTC
CDR3 protein: CATSRARDYSGYEQYF

clone size: .
J gene: TRBJ1-1
V gene: TRBV6-5
D gene: .
CDR3 length: 14
CDR3 DNA: TGTGCCAGCAGTTCAGGAATTATGAACACTGAAGCTTTCTTT
CDR3 protein: CASSSGIMNTEAFF

clone size: .
J gene: TRBJ2-5
V gene: TRBV6-1
D gene: TRBD1
CDR3 length: 16
CDR3 DNA: TGTGCCAGCAGTGTCACCTGGACAGGGTTGCAAGAGACCCAGTACTTC
CDR3 protein: CASSVTWTGLQETQYF

clone size: few
J gene: TRBJ1-6
V gene: TRBV2
D gene: TRBD1
CDR3 length: 15
CDR3 DNA: TGTGCCAGCAGTCGGGGACAGGGGAGCAATTCACCCCTCCACTTT
CDR3 protein: CASSRGQGSNSPLHF

clone size: .
J gene: TRBJ1-5
V gene: TRBV7-9
D gene: TRBD1
CDR3 length: 15
CDR3 DNA: TGTTCCAGCAGCTTAGACAGGGGGGGCAATCAGCCCCAGCATTTT
CDR3 protein: CSSSLDRGGNQPQHF

clone size: .
J gene: TRBJ2-3
V gene: TRBV5-6
D gene: .
CDR3 length: 13
CDR3 DNA: TGTGCCAGCAGGCGGGACCTCACAGATACGCAGTATTTT
CDR3 protein: CASRRDLTDTQYF

clone size: few
J gene: TRBJ1-2
V gene: TRBV15
D gene: .
CDR3 length: 16
CDR3 DNA: TGTGCCACCAGCAGAGATCGCGGTTACGGCAACTATGGCTACACCTTC
CDR3 protein: CATSRDRGYGNYGYTF

clone size: .
J gene: TRBJ1-3
V gene: TRBV15
D gene: .
CDR3 length: 16
CDR3 DNA: TGTGCCACCAGCAGAGATTTCGGGGGCTCTGGAAACACCATATATTTT
CDR3 protein: CATSRDFGGSGNTIYF

clone size: .
J gene: TRBJ2-7
V gene: TRBV11-3
D gene: .
CDR3 length: 15
CDR3 DNA: TGTGCCAGCAGCAGGCGCGCCGGGTCCGCCGAAGAGCAGTACTTC
CDR3 protein: CASSRRAGSAEEQYF

clone size: few
J gene: TRBJ1-2
V gene: TRBV6-6
D gene: TRBD1
CDR3 length: 12
CDR3 DNA: TGTGCCAGCAGTAGACAGGGGAGCGGCTACACCTTC
CDR3 protein: CASSRQGSGYTF

clone size: .
J gene: TRBJ1-4
V gene: TRBV18
D gene: TRBD1
CDR3 length: 17
CDR3 DNA: TGTGCCAGCTCACCCACTATTCAGACAGGGGGTACGGAAAAACTGTTTTTT
CDR3 protein: CASSPTIQTGGTEKLFF

clone size: .
J gene: TRBJ2-7
V gene: TRBV6-6
D gene: .
CDR3 length: 11
CDR3 DNA: TGTGCCAGCAGAAGCACCTACGAGCAGTACTTC
CDR3 protein: CASRSTYEQYF

clone size: .
J gene: TRBJ2-1
V gene: TRBV5-1
D gene: TRBD2
CDR3 length: 17
CDR3 DNA: TGCGCCAGCAGCCTTTCCGGGACTAGCGCTTACTACAATGAGCAGTTCTTC
CDR3 protein: CASSLSGTSAYYNEQFF

clone size: .
J gene: TRBJ2-3
V gene: TRBV7-6
D gene: .
CDR3 length: 16
CDR3 DNA: TGTGCCAGCAGCTTAGTCACCAGCGCAGCACCAGATACGCAGTATTTT
CDR3 protein: CASSLVTSAAPDTQYF